These 11 T cell receptor beta chains came from one sample sequenced in a study of T cells in Graves' hyperthyroidism and ophthalmopathy. From RNA transcripts, TCR beta CDR3 regions were amplified. When the TCR CDR3 underwent first-round RT-PCR, the HTBI primer set was used. TCRdb re-derived calls from the multiplex PCR reads in MiXCR, one entry per CDR3 protein. The data show 240,000 or so distinct CDR3 sequences, about 15% seen once. Sequencing was carried out using blood. These TCRs come from a woman in her late teens or twenties with Graves' ophthalmopathy.

This clonotype occurred many times. This chain links TRBV3-1 with TRBJ2-7; possible D gene TRBD2, 7 bases. Trimming left V 1 base short and J 3 bases short, with 10 bases between. In germline, CDR1 is LGHDT, CDR2 YNNKEL (reference sequence). The CDR3 length is 14 residues. CDR3 residues: CASSQAGGDYEQYF. The CDR3 DNA reads as TGTGCCAGCAGCCAAGCGGGGGGCGACTACGAGCAGTACTTC.

This clonotype has a count of ten or more. The chain links TRBV20-1 to TRBJ2-3; TRBD2 matches at 7 bases. The CDR3 consists of 14 residues. Germline V gene lookup returns CDR1 DFQATT and CDR2 SNEGSKA (reference sequence). With 5 bases clipped from V and 4 bases from J, the junction kept 9 bases outside the gene matches. CDR3 sequence: CSAPLAERPDTQYF. The CDR3 region has the DNA TGCAGTGCTCCGCTAGCGGAGCGTCCAGATACGCAGTATTTT.

This clonotype was detected many times. V and J are TRBV2 and TRBJ2-1, with 8 bases lining up with TRBD2. The CDR3 contains 15 residues. Trimming removed 4 bases from V and 4 bases from J; junction bases left unmatched: 6. The germline V gene encodes CDR1 SNHLY and CDR2 FYNNEI. In DNA, the CDR3 is TGTGCCAGCAGTGGGCGTAGCGGGGCTTACAATGAGCAGTTCTTC. It codes for CASSGRSGAYNEQFF. The full variable domain, its missing parts supplied by reference TRBV2 and TRBJ2-1, is EPEVTQTPSHQVTQMGQEVILRCVPISNHLYFYWYRQILGQKVEFLVSFYNNEISEKSEIFDDQFSVERPDGSNFTLKIRSTKLEDSAMYFCASSGRSGAYNEQFFGPGTRLTVL.

This clonotype was observed at least ten times. The chain employs TRBV2 and TRBJ2-2; 8 nucleotides line up with TRBD2. This CDR3 comprises 15 residues. Germline V gene sequence: CDR1 SNHLY, CDR2 FYNNEI. V trimming: 6 bases; J trimming: 4 bases; junction bases outside the gene matches: 7. The CDR3 is CASSSELAGTGELFF. CDR3 nucleotide sequence: TGTGCCAGCAGCTCGGAGCTAGCGGGCACCGGGGAGCTGTTTTTT.

This clonotype was detected only once. V and J are TRBV12-3 or TRBV12-4 and TRBJ1-2, with D maybe TRBD1 (5 bases). V lost 8 bases to trimming and J lost 4 bases, with 17 bases between them. The CDR3 spans 14 residues. CDR3 coding DNA: TGTGCCAGCCGCTCCCGCGCGGGGGGCTATGGCTACACCTTC. Translating it yields CASRSRAGGYGYTF.

This chain connects TRBV20-1 to TRBJ2-3; D is uncertain. V was clipped by 6 bases and J by 0 bases, with 16 bases between them. The germline V gene has CDR1 DFQATT and CDR2 SNEGSKA (reference sequence). The CDR3 spans 15 residues. This CDR3 is CSAVRGFLSTDTQYF. As DNA, the CDR3 is TGCAGTGCCGTCCGTGGATTCCTTAGCACAGATACGCAGTATTTT.

A few counts support this clonotype. Being one base from a much bigger clone, this may be a read error. The chain joins TRBV10-3 to TRBJ2-6; 8 positions match TRBD1. CDR1 and CDR2 from the germline V gene are ENHRY and SYGVKD. The CDR3 is 19 amino acids. CDR3 sequence (DNA): TGTGCCATCAGCGGAGTGGGGACAGGCCTCATCTCTGGGGCCAACATCCTGACTTTC. It encodes CAISGVGTGLISGANILTF.

The rearrangement uses TRBV7-2 and TRBJ2-7, with TRBD2 matching 9 bases. The CDR3 has 14 residues. The J segment lost 5 bases and the V segment lost 1 base, leaving 3 bases of the junction unmatched. Germline V gene sequence: CDR1 SGHTA, CDR2 FQGNSA. CDR3 protein: CASSLEGGGDEQYF. CDR3 DNA sequence: TGTGCCAGCAGCTTAGAAGGCGGGGGGGACGAGCAGTACTTC.

This clonotype was found many times. This sequence joins TRBV5-1 and TRBJ2-7; either TRBD1 or TRBD2 may fit D (5 bases each). Germline CDR1 SGHRS, CDR2 YFSETQ. The CDR3 totals 13 residues. Trimming stripped 4 bases from V and 0 bases from J, with 8 bases between. CDR3 DNA sequence: TGCGCCAGCAGCGAGGGGAGCTCCTACGAGCAGTACTTC. The encoded protein is CASSEGSSYEQYF.

The sample holds many counts of this clonotype. The genes are TRBV28 and TRBJ2-1; a weak D match, TRBD1 (6 bases). V shed 8 bases and J shed 7 bases, with 21 bases lying between them. The CDR3 has 15 amino acids. Germline CDR1 reads MDHEN; CDR2 reads SYDVKM. The CDR3 loop reads CASDNRAGLRNEQFF. The CDR3, as DNA: TGTGCCAGCGACAACAGGGCAGGTTTAAGGAATGAGCAGTTCTTC.

This clonotype has at least ten counts. This chain links TRBV7-9 with TRBJ2-7, with a weak D call TRBD1 (5 bases). Germline V CDR1 and CDR2: SEHNR, FQNEAQ (reference sequence). V was pared by 5 bases and J by 3 bases, with 20 bases between. This CDR3 has 16 amino acids. The CDR3 coding sequence is TGTGCCAGCAGCCCCACCCGGACGGTGGGGCTCTACGAGCAGTACTTC. Translating gives CASSPTRTVGLYEQYF.